Sequencing of this T cell receptor beta chain was carried out in a study of monozygotic twins with inflammatory bowel disease. Overall study findings and caveats: Relative clonotype sharing with others was diminished in IBD patients versus healthy twins, particularly with disease activity. Since immunosuppressive treatments differed, patient repertoires may have gained added variability.

Reanalyzing the 5' RACE reads, TCRdb keeps one entry per CDR3 protein, without DNA. The specimen's table records around 380,000 distinct CDR3 sequences. As concerns this clonotype: Its specificity is not known.

The origin of this receptor is a human donor with ulcerative colitis or Crohn's disease, or a healthy co-twin of an affected twin (not recorded which). The sequenced sample was blood.

The CDR3 spells CASSVDGMGLAGDTQYF. The chain uses TRBV9 and TRBJ2-3; the TCRdb D gene call, TRBD2, has no DNA to confirm it. CDR3 length equals 17 residues. Germline V gene sequence: CDR1 SGDLS, CDR2 YYNGEE.